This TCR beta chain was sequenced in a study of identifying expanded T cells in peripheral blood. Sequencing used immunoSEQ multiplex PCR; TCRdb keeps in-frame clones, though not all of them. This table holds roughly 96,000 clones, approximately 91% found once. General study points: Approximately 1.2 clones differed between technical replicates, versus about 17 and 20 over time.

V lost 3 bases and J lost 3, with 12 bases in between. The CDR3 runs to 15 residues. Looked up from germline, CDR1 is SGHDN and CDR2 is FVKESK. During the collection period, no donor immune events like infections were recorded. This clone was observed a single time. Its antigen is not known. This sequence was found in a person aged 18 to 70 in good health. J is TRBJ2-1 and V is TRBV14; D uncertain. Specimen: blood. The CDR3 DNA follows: TGTGCCAGCAGCCAGGTCACATCCCACTACAATGAGCAGTTCTTC. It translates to CASSQVTSHYNEQFF.